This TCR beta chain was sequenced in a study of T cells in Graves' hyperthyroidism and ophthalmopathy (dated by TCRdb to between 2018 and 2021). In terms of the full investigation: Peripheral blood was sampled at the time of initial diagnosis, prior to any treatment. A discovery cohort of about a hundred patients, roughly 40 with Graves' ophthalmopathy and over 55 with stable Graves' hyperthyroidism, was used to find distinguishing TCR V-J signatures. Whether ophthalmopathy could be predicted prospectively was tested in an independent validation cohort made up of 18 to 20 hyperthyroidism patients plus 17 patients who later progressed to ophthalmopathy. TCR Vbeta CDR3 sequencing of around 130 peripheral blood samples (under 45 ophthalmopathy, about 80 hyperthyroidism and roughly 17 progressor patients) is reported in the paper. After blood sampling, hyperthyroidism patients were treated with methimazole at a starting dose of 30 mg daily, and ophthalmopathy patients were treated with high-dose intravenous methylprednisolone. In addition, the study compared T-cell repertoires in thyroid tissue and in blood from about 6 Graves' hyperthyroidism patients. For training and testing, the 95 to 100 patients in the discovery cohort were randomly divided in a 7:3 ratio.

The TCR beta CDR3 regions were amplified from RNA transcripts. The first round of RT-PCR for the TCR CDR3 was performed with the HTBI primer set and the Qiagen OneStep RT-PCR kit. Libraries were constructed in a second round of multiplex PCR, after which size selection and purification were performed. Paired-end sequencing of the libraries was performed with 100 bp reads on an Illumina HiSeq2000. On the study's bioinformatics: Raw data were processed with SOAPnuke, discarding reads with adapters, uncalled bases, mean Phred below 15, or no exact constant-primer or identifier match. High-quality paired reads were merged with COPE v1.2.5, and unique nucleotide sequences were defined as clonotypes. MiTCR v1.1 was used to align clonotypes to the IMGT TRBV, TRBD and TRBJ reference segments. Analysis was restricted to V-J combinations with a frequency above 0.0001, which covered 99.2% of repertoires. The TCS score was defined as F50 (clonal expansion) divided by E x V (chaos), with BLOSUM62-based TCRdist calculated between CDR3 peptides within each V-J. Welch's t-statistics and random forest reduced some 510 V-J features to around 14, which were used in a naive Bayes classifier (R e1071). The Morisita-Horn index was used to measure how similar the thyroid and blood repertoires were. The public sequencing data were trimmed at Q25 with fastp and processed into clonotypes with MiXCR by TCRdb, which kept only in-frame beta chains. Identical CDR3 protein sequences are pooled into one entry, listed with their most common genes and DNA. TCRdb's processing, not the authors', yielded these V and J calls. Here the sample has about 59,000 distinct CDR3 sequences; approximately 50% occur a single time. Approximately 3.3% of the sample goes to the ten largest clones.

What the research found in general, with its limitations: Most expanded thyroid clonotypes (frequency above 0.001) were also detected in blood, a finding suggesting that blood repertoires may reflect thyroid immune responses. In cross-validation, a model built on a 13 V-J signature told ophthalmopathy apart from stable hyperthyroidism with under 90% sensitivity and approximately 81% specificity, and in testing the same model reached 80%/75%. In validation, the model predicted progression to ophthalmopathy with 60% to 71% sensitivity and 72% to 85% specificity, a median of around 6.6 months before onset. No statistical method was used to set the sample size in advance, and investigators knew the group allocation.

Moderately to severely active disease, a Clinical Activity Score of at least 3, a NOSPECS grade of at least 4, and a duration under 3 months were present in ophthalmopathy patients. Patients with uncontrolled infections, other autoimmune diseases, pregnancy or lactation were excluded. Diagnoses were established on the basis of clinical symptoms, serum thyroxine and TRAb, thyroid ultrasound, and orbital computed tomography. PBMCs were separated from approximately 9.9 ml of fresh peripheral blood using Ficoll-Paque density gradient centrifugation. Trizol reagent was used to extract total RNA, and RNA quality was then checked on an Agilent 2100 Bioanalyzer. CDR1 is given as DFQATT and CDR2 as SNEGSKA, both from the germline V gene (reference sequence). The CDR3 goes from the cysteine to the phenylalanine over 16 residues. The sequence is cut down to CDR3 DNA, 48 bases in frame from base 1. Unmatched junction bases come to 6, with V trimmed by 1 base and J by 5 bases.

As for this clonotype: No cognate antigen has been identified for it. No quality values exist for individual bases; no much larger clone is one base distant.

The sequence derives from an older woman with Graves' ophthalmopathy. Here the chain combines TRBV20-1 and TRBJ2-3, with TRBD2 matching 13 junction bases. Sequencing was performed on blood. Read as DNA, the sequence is TGCAGTGCTAGAGGGACTAGCGGGAGTCAGCAAGATACGCAGTATTTT. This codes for CSARGTSGSQQDTQYF.